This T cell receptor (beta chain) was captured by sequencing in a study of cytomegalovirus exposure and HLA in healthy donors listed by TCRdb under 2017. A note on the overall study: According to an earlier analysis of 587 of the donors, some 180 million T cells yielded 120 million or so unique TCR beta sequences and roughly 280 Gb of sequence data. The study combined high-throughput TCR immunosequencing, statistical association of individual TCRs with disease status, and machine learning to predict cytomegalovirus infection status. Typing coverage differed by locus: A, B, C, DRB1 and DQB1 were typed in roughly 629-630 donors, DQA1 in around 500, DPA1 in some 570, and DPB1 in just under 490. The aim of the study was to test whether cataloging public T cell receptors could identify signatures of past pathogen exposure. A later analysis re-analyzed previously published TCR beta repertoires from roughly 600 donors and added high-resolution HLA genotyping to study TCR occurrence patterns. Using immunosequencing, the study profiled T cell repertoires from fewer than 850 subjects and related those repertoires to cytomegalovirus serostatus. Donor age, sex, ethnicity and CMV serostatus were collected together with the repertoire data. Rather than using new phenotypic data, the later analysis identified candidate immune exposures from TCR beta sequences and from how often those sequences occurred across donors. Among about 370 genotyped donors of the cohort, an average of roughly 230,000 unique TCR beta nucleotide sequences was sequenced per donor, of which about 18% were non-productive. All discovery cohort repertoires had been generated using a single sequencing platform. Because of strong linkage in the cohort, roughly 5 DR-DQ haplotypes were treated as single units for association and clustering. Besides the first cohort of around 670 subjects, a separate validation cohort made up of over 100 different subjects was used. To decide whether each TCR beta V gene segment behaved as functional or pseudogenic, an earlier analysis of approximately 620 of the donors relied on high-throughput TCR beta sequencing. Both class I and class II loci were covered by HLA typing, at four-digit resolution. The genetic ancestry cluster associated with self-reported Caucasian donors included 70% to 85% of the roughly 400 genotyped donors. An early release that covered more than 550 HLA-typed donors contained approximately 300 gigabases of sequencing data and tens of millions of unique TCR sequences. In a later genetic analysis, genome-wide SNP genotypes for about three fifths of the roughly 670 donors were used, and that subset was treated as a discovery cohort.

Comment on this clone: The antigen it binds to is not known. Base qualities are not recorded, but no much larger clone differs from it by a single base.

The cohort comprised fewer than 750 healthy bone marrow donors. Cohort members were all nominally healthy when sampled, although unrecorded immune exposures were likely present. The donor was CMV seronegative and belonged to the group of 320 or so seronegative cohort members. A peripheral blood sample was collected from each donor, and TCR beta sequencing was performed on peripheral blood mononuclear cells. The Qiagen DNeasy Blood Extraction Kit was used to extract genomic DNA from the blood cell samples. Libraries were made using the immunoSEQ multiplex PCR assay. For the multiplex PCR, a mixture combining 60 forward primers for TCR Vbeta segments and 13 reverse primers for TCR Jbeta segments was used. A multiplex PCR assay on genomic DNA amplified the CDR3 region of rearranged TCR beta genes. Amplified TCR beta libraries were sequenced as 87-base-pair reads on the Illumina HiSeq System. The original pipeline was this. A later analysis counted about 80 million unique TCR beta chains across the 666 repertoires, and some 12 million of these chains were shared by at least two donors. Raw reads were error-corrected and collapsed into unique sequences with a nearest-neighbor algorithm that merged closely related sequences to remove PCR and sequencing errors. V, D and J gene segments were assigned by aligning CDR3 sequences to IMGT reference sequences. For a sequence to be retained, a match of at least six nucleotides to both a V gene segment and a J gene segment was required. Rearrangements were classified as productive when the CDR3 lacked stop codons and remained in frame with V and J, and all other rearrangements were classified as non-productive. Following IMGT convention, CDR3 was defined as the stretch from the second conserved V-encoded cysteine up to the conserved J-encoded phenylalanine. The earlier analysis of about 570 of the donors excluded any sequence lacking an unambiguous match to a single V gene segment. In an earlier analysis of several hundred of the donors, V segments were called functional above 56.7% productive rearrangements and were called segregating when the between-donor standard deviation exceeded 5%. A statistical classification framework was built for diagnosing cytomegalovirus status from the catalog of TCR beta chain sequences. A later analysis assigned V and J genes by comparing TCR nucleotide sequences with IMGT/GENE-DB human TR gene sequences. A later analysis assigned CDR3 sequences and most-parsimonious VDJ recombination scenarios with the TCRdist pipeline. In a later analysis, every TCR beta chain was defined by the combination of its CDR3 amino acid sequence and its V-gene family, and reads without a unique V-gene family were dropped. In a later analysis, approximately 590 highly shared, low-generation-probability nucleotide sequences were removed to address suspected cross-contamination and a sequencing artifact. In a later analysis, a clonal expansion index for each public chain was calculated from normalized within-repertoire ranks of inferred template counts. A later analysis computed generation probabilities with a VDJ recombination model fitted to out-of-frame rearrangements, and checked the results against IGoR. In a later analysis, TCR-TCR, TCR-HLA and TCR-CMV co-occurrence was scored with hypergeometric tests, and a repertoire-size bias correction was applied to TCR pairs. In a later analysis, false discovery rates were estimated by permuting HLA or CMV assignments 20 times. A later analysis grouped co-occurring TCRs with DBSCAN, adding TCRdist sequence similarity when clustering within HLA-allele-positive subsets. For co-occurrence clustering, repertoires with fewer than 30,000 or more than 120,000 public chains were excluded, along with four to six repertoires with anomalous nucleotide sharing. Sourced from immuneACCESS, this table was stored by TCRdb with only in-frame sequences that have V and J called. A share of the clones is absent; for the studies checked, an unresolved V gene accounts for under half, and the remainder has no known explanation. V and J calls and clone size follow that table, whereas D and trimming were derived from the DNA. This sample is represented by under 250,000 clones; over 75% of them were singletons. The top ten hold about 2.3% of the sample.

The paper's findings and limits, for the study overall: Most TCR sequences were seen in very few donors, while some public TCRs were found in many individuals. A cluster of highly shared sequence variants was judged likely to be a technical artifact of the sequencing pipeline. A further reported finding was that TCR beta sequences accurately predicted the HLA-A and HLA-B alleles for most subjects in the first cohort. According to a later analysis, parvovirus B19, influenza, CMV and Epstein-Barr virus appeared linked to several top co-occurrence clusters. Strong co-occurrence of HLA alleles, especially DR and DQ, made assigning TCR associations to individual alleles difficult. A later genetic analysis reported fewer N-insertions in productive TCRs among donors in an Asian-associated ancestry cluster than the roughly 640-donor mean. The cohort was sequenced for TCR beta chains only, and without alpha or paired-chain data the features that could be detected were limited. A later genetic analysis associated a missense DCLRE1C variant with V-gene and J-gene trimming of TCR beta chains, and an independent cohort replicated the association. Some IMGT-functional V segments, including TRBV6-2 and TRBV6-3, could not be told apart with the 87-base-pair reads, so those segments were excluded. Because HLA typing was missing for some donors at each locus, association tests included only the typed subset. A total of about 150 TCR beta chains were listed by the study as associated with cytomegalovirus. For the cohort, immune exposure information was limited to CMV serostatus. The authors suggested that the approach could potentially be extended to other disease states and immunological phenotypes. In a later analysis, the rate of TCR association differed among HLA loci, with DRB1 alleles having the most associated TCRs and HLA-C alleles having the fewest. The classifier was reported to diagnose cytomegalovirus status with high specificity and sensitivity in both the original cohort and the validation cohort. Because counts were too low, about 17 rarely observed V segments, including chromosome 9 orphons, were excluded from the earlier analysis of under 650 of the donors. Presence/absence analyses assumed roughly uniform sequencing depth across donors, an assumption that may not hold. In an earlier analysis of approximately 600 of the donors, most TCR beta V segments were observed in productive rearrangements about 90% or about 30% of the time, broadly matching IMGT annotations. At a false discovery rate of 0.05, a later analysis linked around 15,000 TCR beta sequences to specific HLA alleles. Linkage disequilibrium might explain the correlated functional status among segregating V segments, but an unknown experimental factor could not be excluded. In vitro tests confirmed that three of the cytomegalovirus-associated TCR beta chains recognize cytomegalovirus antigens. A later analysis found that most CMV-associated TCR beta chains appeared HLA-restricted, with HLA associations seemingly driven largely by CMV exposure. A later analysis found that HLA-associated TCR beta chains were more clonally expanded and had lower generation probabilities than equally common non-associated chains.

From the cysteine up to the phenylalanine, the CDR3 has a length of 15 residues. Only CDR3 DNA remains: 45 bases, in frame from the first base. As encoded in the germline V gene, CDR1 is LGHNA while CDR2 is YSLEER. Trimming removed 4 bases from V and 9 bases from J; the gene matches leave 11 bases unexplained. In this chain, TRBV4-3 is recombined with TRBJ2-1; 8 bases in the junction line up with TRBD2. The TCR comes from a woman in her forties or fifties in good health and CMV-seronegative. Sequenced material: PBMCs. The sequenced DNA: TGCGCCAGCAGCCTATCCGCGGGAGGATCCGTTGAGCAGTTCTTC. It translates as CASSLSAGGSVEQFF.